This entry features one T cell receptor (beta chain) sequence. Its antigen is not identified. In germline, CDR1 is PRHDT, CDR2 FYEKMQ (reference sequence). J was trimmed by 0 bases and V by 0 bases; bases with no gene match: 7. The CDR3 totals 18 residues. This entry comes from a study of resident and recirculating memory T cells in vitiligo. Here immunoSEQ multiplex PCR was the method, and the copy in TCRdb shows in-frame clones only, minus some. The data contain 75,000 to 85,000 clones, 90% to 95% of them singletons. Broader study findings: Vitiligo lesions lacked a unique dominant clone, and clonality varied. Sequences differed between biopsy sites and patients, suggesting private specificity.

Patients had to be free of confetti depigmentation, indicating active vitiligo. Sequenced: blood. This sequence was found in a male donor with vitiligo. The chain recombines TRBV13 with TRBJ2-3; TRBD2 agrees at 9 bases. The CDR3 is CASSLGKLLAGSTDTQYF. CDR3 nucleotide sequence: TGTGCCAGCAGCTTAGGGAAACTTCTAGCGGGGAGCACAGATACGCAGTATTTT.